One and the same sample provided the 13 T cell receptor beta chains below, sequenced in a study of blood T cells in healthy people across ages. Alongside a J-beta primer mix, a sample-barcoded 5' primer served in a second PCR lasting roughly 6 to 12 cycles. TCRdb analysed the 5' RACE reads with MiXCR anew, one entry per CDR3 protein. The sample lists approximately 2,000,000 distinct CDR3 sequences, roughly 43% seen once, with roughly 24% in the top ten. Sequencing was done on a sample of blood. The receptor source for this set is a human donor in good health.

The V call is TRBV6-4, the J call TRBJ2-7; possible D gene TRBD1, 6 bases. Germline V gene lookup returns CDR1 MRHNA and CDR2 SNTAGT. This CDR3 contains 15 residues. Trimming left V 8 bases short and J 4 bases short, with 21 bases between. The DNA of the CDR3 is TGTGCCAGCGAAACACAGGGAGAATGGAAGTACGAGCAGTACTTC. Encoded protein: CASETQGEWKYEQYF.

This sequence joins TRBV29-1 and TRBJ2-7; 11 bases match TRBD1. The CDR3 loop spans 13 amino acids. The V gene's germline CDR1 is SQVTM and CDR2 ANQGSEA. The V segment lost 6 bases and the J segment 4 bases; nucleotides outside the gene matches: 5. CDR3 nucleotides: TGCAGCGTAGGACAGGGGGCAAGGTACGAGCAGTACTTC. This codes for CSVGQGARYEQYF.

This clonotype was detected only a few times. The rearrangement uses TRBV20-1 and TRBJ2-7; 7 nucleotides align to TRBD1. Trimming removed 3 bases from V and 2 bases from J; junction bases left unmatched: 16. Germline CDR1 reads DFQATT; CDR2 reads SNEGSKA (reference sequence). The CDR3 has 17 amino acids. The CDR3 bases are TGCAGTGCTAGGCCAGAGAGATACAGGGGAAGTACCTACGAGCAGTACTTC. Amino acid sequence: CSARPERYRGSTYEQYF.

This rearrangement joins TRBV9 to TRBJ1-6, with D hard to call. V was clipped by 0 bases and J by 15 bases, with 13 bases between them. This CDR3 is built from 13 residues. Germline V gene sequence: CDR1 SGDLS, CDR2 YYNGEE. The CDR3 DNA reads TGTGCCAGCAGCGTAGCTAGAAGGGATCACCTCCACTTT. This sequence encodes CASSVARRDHLHF.

The chain is built from TRBV6-5 and TRBJ2-3, with D tentatively TRBD1 or TRBD2 (7 bases each). V was trimmed by 0 bases and J by 6 bases, leaving 22 bases between them. The CDR3 loop spans 18 amino acids. CDR1 is MNHEY, CDR2 SVGAGI, per germline. The CDR3 sequence is CASSYSPGGGGGGDTQYF. Here the CDR3 DNA reads TGTGCCAGCAGTTACTCGCCGGGGGGAGGGGGCGGAGGGGATACGCAGTATTTT.

The sample holds one count of this clonotype. J is TRBJ2-4 and V is TRBV5-6; tentative D call: TRBD1 (6 bases). The CDR3 sequence is 14 residues long. The V gene's germline CDR1 is SGHDT and CDR2 YYEEEE. Deletions cut 4 bases from V and 13 bases from J, with 21 bases between. The CDR3 loop is CASSDLRGSNEQYF. The CDR3 coding sequence is TGTGCCAGCAGCGACCTCAGGGGATCCAATGAGCAGTACTTC. The full variable domain, rest sourced from reference TRBV5-6 and TRBJ2-4, is DAGVTQSPTHLIKTRGQQVTLRCSPKSGHDTVSWYQQALGQGPQFIFQYYEEEERQRGNFPDRFSGHQFPNYSSELNVNALLLGDSALYLCASSDLRGSNEQYFGAGTRLSVL.

The V call is TRBV12-3 or TRBV12-4, the J call TRBJ1-5, with D possibly TRBD1 on 5 matching bases. CDR3 length equals 13 residues. The V end lost 4 bases, the J end lost 5 bases, and 9 bases lay between the germline ends. Here the CDR3 reads CASSYTGYQPQHF. The DNA of the CDR3 is TGTGCCAGCAGTTATACAGGTTATCAGCCCCAGCATTTT.

The chain couples TRBV5-1 to TRBJ2-1, with a possible D match to TRBD1 (6 bases). V shed 4 bases and J shed 10 bases, with 18 bases lying between them. Per the germline V gene, CDR1 is SGHRS and CDR2 is YFSETQ. This CDR3 spans 14 amino acids. In nucleotides, the CDR3 is TGCGCCAGCAGCCCACAGGGAAGGCCCTACGAGCAGTTCTTC. The encoded protein is CASSPQGRPYEQFF.

The CDR3 spells CASSQDPGLTNQPQHF. CDR3 sequence (DNA): TGCGCCAGCAGCCAAGATCCGGGATTAACTAATCAGCCCCAGCATTTT. The chain is built from TRBV4-1 and TRBJ1-5; the D is unclear. This CDR3 is 16 amino acids long. Trimming took off 0 bases at V and 4 bases at J, with 13 bases between the two ends. Germline CDR1 MGHRA, CDR2 YSYEKL.

The rearrangement joins TRBV7-2 to TRBJ2-7; D is uncertain. CDR1 SGHTA and CDR2 FQGNSA come from the germline V gene. The length of the CDR3 is 15 residues. V was trimmed by 4 bases and J by 1 base, leaving 14 bases between them. The CDR3 sequence is CASSSRTSGSYEQYF. Here the CDR3 DNA reads TGTGCCAGCAGCTCCCGGACGTCTGGATCCTACGAGCAGTACTTC.

The chain joins TRBV5-1 to TRBJ2-5; 8 bases map to TRBD2. TRBJ2-7 matches the DNA end more closely, so the J call is doubtful. This CDR3 region has 17 residues. CDR1 is SGHRS, CDR2 YFSETQ, per germline. In DNA form, the CDR3 reads TGCGCCAGCAGCTTGGGGGCCGATAGCGGGGTGTCGAGCGAGCAGTACTTC. Translation: CASSLGADSGVSSEQYF.

The chain is built from TRBV7-2 and TRBJ2-4; D is undetermined. This CDR3 region has 13 residues. The V gene's germline CDR1 is SGHTA and CDR2 FQGNSA. V was clipped by 3 bases and J by 13 bases, with 16 bases between them. The CDR3 coding sequence is TGTGCCAGCAGCTTCGGAAACTACAATGAGCAGTACTTC. Its translation is CASSFGNYNEQYF.

This clonotype was observed at least ten times. The chain recombines TRBV28 with TRBJ2-5; 13 positions match TRBD2. The CDR3 loop spans 16 amino acids. The germline V gene has CDR1 MDHEN and CDR2 SYDVKM. Germline trimming cut 5 bases from V and 4 bases from J; bases unmatched to any gene: 7. The CDR3 DNA follows: TGTGCCAGCAGTCTCCGGGGACTAGCGGGGTTAGAGACCCAGTACTTC. This translates into CASSLRGLAGLETQYF.